What follows describes a single T cell receptor beta chain. Germline V gene sequence: CDR1 MGHRA, CDR2 YSYEKL. The CDR3 is made up of 17 amino acids. Deletions cut 1 base from V and 0 bases from J, with 15 bases between. The data derive from a study of blood T cell repertoires in COVID-19. As processed by the authors: Amplification of reference gene primers provided the estimated nucleated cell counts. Assay used: immunoSEQ multiplex PCR; TCRdb lists only in-frame clones, some missing. The D gene and trimming were derived from the DNA, and the V and J assignments and clone size from that table. The sample includes about 180,000 clones, roughly nine tenths of them seen just once.

The sequencing sample was made of peripheral blood. The receptor was isolated from a woman aged 30 to 39 with active or convalescent COVID-19. The genes are TRBV4-1 and TRBJ1-1; a weak D match, TRBD1 (6 bases). The CDR3 DNA reads as TGCGCCAGCAGCCAAGCGGGCCTGGGGGCTATGAACACTGAAGCTTTCTTT. This codes for CASSQAGLGAMNTEAFF.